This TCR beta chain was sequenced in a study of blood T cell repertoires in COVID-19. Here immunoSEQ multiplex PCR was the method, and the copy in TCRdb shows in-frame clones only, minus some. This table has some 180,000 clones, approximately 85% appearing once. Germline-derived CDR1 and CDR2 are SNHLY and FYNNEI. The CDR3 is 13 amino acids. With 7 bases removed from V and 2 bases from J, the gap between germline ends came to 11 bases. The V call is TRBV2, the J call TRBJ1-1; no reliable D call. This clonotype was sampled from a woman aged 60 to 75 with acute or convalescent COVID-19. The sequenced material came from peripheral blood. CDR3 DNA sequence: TGTGCCAGCATTCGGGGTGGAAACACTGAAGCTTTCTTT. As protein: CASIRGGNTEAFF.